The 23 T cell receptor beta chains below all came from one sample that was sequenced in a study of blood T cells in healthy people across ages. A J-beta primer mix and a sample-barcoded 5' primer were used in a second PCR of roughly 6 to 12 cycles. Using its own MiXCR run on the 5' RACE reads, TCRdb lists one record per CDR3 protein. The profile shows hundreds of thousands of distinct CDR3 sequences, around 48% of them singletons. Material for sequencing was blood. The receptors were gathered from a woman in her sixties or seventies in good health.

The chain uses TRBV7-2 and TRBJ1-4; the D gene is possibly TRBD1 (5 bases). With 0 bases removed from V and 2 bases from J, the gap between germline ends came to 7 bases. Germline lookup yields CDR1 SGHTA and CDR2 FQGNSA. The CDR3 covers 15 residues. The CDR3 loop reads CASSLAAGTNEKLFF. Written as DNA, the CDR3 is TGTGCCAGCAGCTTAGCGGCAGGGACTAATGAAAAACTGTTTTTT.

The chain links TRBV20-1 to TRBJ2-7; 8 bases agree with TRBD2. The CDR3 contains 15 residues. Germline values: CDR1 DFQATT, CDR2 SNEGSKA (reference sequence). V gave up 4 bases and J gave up 4 bases; unmatched junction bases: 12. For the CDR3, the DNA is TGCAGTGCTACTCCCCAGCGGGAGAATCTATACGAGCAGTACTTC. It is translated as CSATPQRENLYEQYF.

The chain carries TRBV6-5 and TRBJ1-3; possible D gene TRBD1, 6 bases. Trimming pared 6 bases from V and 4 bases from J, leaving 10 bases between. In germline, CDR1 is MNHEY, CDR2 SVGAGI. The CDR3 has 13 residues. The CDR3 loop reads CASRTGWGNTIYF. CDR3 coding DNA: TGTGCCAGCAGAACAGGGTGGGGAAACACCATATATTTT.

In this sample, this clonotype turned up a few times. CDR3 sequence (DNA): TGTGCCAGCAGCCATGGTAGCTCTAATGAAAAACTGTTTTTT. It is translated as CASSHGSSNEKLFF. This sequence joins TRBV7-9 and TRBJ1-4; D is undetermined. V was shortened by 5 bases and J by 3 bases, with 10 bases between the two germline ends. This CDR3 comprises 14 residues. In germline, CDR1 is SEHNR, CDR2 FQNEAQ (reference sequence).

This clonotype was picked up many times. The chain links TRBV4-2 to TRBJ2-4, with D uncertain. V was pared by 4 bases and J by 3 bases, with 13 bases between. The germline gives CDR1 LGHNA, CDR2 YNFKEQ. The CDR3 totals 15 residues. The CDR3 protein is CASSPQSLGKNIQYF. The CDR3 nucleotides are TGTGCCAGCAGCCCACAATCACTGGGCAAAAACATTCAGTACTTC.

This clonotype was recorded once. This chain connects TRBV6-2 or TRBV6-3 to TRBJ2-7; D is perhaps TRBD2 (6 bases). The CDR3 has 18 amino acids. Trimming left V 2 bases short and J 5 bases short, with 25 bases between. Looked up from germline, CDR1 is MNHEY and CDR2 is SVGEGT. CDR3 protein: CASSYGTYDPRPLHEQYF. CDR3 in DNA: TGTGCCAGCAGTTACGGGACTTACGACCCACGGCCCCTCCACGAGCAGTACTTC.

The chain recombines TRBV5-1 with TRBJ2-7; the D is unclear. Looked up from germline, CDR1 is SGHRS and CDR2 is YFSETQ. V was clipped by 2 bases and J by 8 bases, with 14 bases between them. The CDR3 has 13 amino acids. The CDR3 nucleotides are TGCGCCAGCAGCTTCGCCGCTACCCTTCAGCAGTACTTC. Its protein is CASSFAATLQQYF.

This clonotype was seen once. The gene calls are TRBV13 and TRBJ2-1; TRBD1 agrees at 7 bases. This CDR3 comprises 12 residues. Germline values: CDR1 PRHDT, CDR2 FYEKMQ (reference sequence). V lost 8 bases, J lost 9 bases, and 7 bases stayed unmatched. CDR3 residues: CASGYRGGEQFF. CDR3 bases: TGTGCCAGCGGCTACAGGGGTGGTGAGCAGTTCTTC.

The table lists this clonotype with a count of one. This sequence joins TRBV27 and TRBJ2-7; no clear D gene. Trimming removed 7 bases at V and 0 bases at J, with 10 bases between. Germline V gene sequence: CDR1 MNHEY, CDR2 SMNVEV (reference sequence). CDR3 length: 13 residues. The CDR3 loop is CASISAVSYEQYF. CDR3 coding DNA: TGTGCCAGCATTTCTGCCGTCTCCTACGAGCAGTACTTC.

The sample holds a few counts of this clonotype. The chain recombines TRBV2 with TRBJ1-2; 7 bases fit TRBD1. Trimming removed 7 bases from V and 8 bases from J; junction bases left unmatched: 10. Looked up from germline, CDR1 is SNHLY and CDR2 is FYNNEI. The CDR3 extends over 13 amino acids. The CDR3 loop is CASNILTGDGYTF. The CDR3 DNA follows: TGTGCCAGCAACATCTTAACAGGGGACGGCTACACCTTC.

This clonotype was detected a few times. The J gene is TRBJ2-1, the V gene TRBV11-3; the match to TRBD2 covers 12 bases. This CDR3 contains 17 residues. Trimming at V came to 5 bases and at J to 5 bases, leaving 10 bases not matched to a gene. Germline CDR1 and CDR2: SGHNT and YENEEA. CDR3 coding DNA: TGTGCCAGCAGCCCCAGCTCTAGCGGGGGGGGGAACAATGAGCAGTTCTTC. Its translation is CASSPSSSGGGNNEQFF.

V usage is TRBV28 and J usage is TRBJ2-3; tentative D call: TRBD2 (7 bases). The CDR3 runs 16 residues. The germline CDR1 and CDR2 sequences are MDHEN and SYDVKM. Trimming removed 5 bases at V and 6 bases at J, with 21 bases between. The CDR3 nucleotides read TGTGCCAGCAGTCCCCCTAGGGGGGGGTTAGAGGATACGCAGTATTTT. Protein product: CASSPPRGGLEDTQYF.

The V gene is TRBV20-1, the J gene TRBJ2-1; 13 bases map to TRBD2. V shed 1 base and J 0 bases; nucleotides not matched to a gene: 3. Germline-derived CDR1 and CDR2 are DFQATT and SNEGSKA (reference sequence). This CDR3 is 17 amino acids long. The CDR3 region is CSARVRTSGSSYNEQFF. The CDR3 DNA follows: TGCAGTGCTAGAGTGCGGACTAGCGGGAGCTCCTACAATGAGCAGTTCTTC.

A few counts support this clonotype. The rearrangement links TRBV29-1 to TRBJ1-4, with TRBD1 matching over 7 bases. The ends lost 7 bases at V and 5 bases at J; junction bases unmatched: 4. The germline CDR1 and CDR2 sequences are SQVTM and ANQGSEA. The CDR3 runs to 12 residues. CDR3 sequence (DNA): TGCAGCGCTGAGACAGGGAATGAAAAACTGTTTTTT. Protein product: CSAETGNEKLFF.

Only one count was recorded for this clonotype. The V gene is TRBV5-1, the J gene TRBJ2-1; TRBD1 aligns across 8 bases. The trim removed 1 base at V and 0 bases at J, leaving 6 bases unmatched. Germline CDR1 reads SGHRS; CDR2 reads YFSETQ. This CDR3 has 17 amino acids. The CDR3 DNA reads as TGCGCCAGCAGCTTGCTCCCTACAGGGGGCTCCTACAATGAGCAGTTCTTC. This encodes CASSLLPTGGSYNEQFF.

This clonotype has just a few counts. The chain uses TRBV7-3 and TRBJ1-2; no reliable D call. The CDR3 has 16 residues. Germline CDR1 and CDR2: SGHTA and FQGTGA. The V end lost 2 bases, the J end lost 5 bases, and 18 bases lay between the germline ends. The CDR3 DNA is TGTGCCAGCAGCTTATCTGCAGACCAAACCAGATATGGCTACACCTTC. This encodes CASSLSADQTRYGYTF.

V gene TRBV28 combines with J gene TRBJ2-5; 8 bases are shared with TRBD1. This CDR3 has 18 residues. Germline CDR1 is MDHEN and CDR2 is SYDVKM. V shed 5 bases and J 6 bases; nucleotides not matched to a gene: 20. The CDR3 loop is CASSTRGLRYDGKKTQYF. The DNA for the CDR3 is TGTGCCAGCAGTACCAGGGGGCTGAGATACGATGGGAAGAAGACCCAGTACTTC.

This clonotype showed up just a few times. This chain joins TRBV20-1 and TRBJ2-1; the D gene is possibly TRBD2 (6 bases). The germline gives CDR1 DFQATT, CDR2 SNEGSKA (reference sequence). The CDR3 spans 11 residues. The V and J ends lost 5 bases and 9 bases respectively, with 11 bases between them. CDR3 DNA: TGCAGTGCTCGGAGGGTCAGTGAGCAGTTCTTC. This encodes CSARRVSEQFF.

The chain joins TRBV6-5 to TRBJ1-1; the match to TRBD1 covers 7 bases. The CDR3 has 15 amino acids. V was clipped by 2 bases and J by 4 bases; unmatched bases: 7. Germline CDR1 reads MNHEY; CDR2 reads SVGAGI. Written as DNA, the CDR3 is TGTGCCAGCAGTTACGGAACAGGGGCCGGCACTGAAGCTTTCTTT. As protein: CASSYGTGAGTEAFF.

The chain carries TRBV5-1 and TRBJ2-7; tentative D call: TRBD2 (7 bases). V was cut by 0 bases and J by 5 bases, with 9 bases left in between. Germline V gives CDR1 SGHRS, CDR2 YFSETQ. CDR3 length: 13 amino acids. CDR3 coding DNA: TGCGCCAGCAGCTTGGTCGGGGGGCACGAGCAGTACTTC. Amino acids: CASSLVGGHEQYF.

The chain joins TRBV6-6 to TRBJ2-7, with a possible D match to TRBD1 (8 bases). V lost 2 bases, J lost 1 base, and 15 bases lay in between. This CDR3 contains 16 residues. From germline, CDR1 is MNHNY and CDR2 SVGAGI (reference sequence). CDR3 loop: CASSYHGQGGSYEQYF. Here the CDR3 DNA reads TGTGCCAGCAGTTACCATGGACAGGGAGGGTCCTACGAGCAGTACTTC.

This clonotype was picked up a small number of times. V usage is TRBV11-2 and J usage is TRBJ1-2; D is unclear. Germline V lookup: CDR1 SGHAT, CDR2 FQNNGV. This CDR3 comprises 16 residues. Trimming pared 6 bases from V and 0 bases from J, leaving 17 bases between. The CDR3 loop is CASSPEAGFTNYGYTF. The DNA of the CDR3 is TGTGCCAGCAGTCCCGAGGCCGGCTTTACTAACTATGGCTACACCTTC.

The V and J genes are TRBV18 and TRBJ2-5; 9 bases agree with TRBD2. Germline-derived CDR1 and CDR2 are KGHSH and LQKENI. The V and J ends lost 1 base and 5 bases, in that order; junction bases with no gene match: 8. There are 16 residues in the CDR3. CDR3 in amino acids: CASSPLTSGGRETQYF. The CDR3 region has the DNA TGTGCCAGCTCACCACTGACTAGCGGAGGTCGGGAGACCCAGTACTTC. The entire variable domain, with the rest obtained from reference TRBV18 and TRBJ2-5, is as follows: NAGVMQNPRHLVRRRGQEARLRCSPMKGHSHVYWYRQLPEEGLKFMVYLQKENIIDESGMPKERFSAEFPKEGPSILRIQQVVRGDSAAYFCASSPLTSGGRETQYFGPGTRLLVL.